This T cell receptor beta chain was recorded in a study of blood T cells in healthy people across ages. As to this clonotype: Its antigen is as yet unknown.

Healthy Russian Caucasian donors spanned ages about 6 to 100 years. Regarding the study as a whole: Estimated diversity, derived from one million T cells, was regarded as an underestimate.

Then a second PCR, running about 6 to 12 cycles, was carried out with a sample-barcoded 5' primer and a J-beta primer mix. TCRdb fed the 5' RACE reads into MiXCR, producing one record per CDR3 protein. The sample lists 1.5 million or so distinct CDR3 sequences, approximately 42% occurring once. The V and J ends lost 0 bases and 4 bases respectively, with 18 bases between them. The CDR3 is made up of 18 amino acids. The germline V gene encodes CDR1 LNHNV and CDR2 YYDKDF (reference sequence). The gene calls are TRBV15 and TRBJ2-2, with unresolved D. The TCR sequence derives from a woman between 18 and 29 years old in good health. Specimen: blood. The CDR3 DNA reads TGTGCCACCAGCAGAGATCGTTTATGGAAAGGACCCACCGGGGAGCTGTTTTTT. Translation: CATSRDRLWKGPTGELFF.